These 28 T cell receptor beta chains originate from one sample sequenced in a study of blood T cell repertoires in COVID-19. Some clones are missing from TCRdb's copy, which holds only in-frame ones; the method was immunoSEQ multiplex PCR. The sample records approximately 150,000 clones, about 89% being singletons. Source material: peripheral blood. Receptors were obtained from a man in his fifties or sixties who had recovered from COVID-19.

The DNA of the CDR3 is TGCGCCAGCAGCTTGGTTAGCGGGGGACAAGAGACCCAGTACTTC. Encoded protein: CASSLVSGGQETQYF. This chain joins TRBV5-1 and TRBJ2-5, with 9 nucleotides matching TRBD2. This CDR3 region has 15 residues. V dropped 0 bases and J dropped 2; count of bases not matched to a gene: 2. Per the germline V gene, CDR1 is SGHRS and CDR2 is YFSETQ.

The J gene is TRBJ1-3, the V gene TRBV27; 12 bases are a match to TRBD1. This CDR3 spans 20 amino acids. The V segment lost 5 bases and the J segment 0 bases; nucleotides outside the gene matches: 14. Germline V gene data show CDR1 as MNHEY and CDR2 as SMNVEV (reference sequence). CDR3 nucleotides: TGTGCCAGCAGTCGGAAACCCCCGGGACAGGGGGCAATCTCTGGAAACACCATATATTTT. This gives the protein CASSRKPPGQGAISGNTIYF.

The chain uses TRBV7-2 and TRBJ1-3, with 8 positions matching TRBD1. Germline loops: CDR1 SGHTA, CDR2 FQGNSA. This CDR3 is 15 amino acids long. J was trimmed by 6 bases and V by 5 bases; bases with no gene match: 9. The CDR3 DNA is TGTGCCAGCAGCACCGACAGGGGAGCTGAAAACACCATATATTTT. Residues: CASSTDRGAENTIYF.

This chain connects TRBV18 to TRBJ2-3; TRBD1 aligns across 12 bases. V shed 5 bases and J 4 bases; nucleotides not matched to a gene: 4. CDR1 is KGHSH and CDR2 is LQKENI in the germline V gene. The CDR3 has 15 residues. CDR3 sequence: CASSSGTGGPDTQYF. CDR3 bases: TGTGCCAGCTCATCCGGGACAGGGGGCCCAGATACGCAGTATTTT.

V is TRBV5-8 and J is TRBJ2-3; TRBD2 might be the D (5 bases). CDR1 is SGHTS, CDR2 YDEGEE, per germline. The CDR3 contains 15 residues. V was clipped by 4 bases and J by 3 bases, with 15 bases between them. This CDR3 is CASSRGQVVTDTQYF. The DNA for the CDR3 is TGTGCCAGCAGCCGCGGGCAGGTCGTGACAGATACGCAGTATTTT.

This clone was observed once. DNA of the CDR3: TGTGCCAGCAGCACACAGGGGCATGACACTGAAGCTTTCTTT. As protein: CASSTQGHDTEAFF. The chain links TRBV7-9 to TRBJ1-1; 7 nucleotides line up with TRBD1. CDR3 size: 14 residues. J gave up 3 bases and V 5 bases, and 6 bases lay outside the gene matches. CDR1 and CDR2 from the germline V gene are SEHNR and FQNEAQ (reference sequence).

The chain uses TRBV11-3 and TRBJ2-1, with 7 nucleotides matching TRBD2. Germline assignment: CDR1 SGHNT and CDR2 YENEEA. CDR3 length: 15 amino acids. V was pared by 1 base and J by 8 bases, with 8 bases of the junction left unmatched. The chain's CDR3 is CASSLANGGGDEQFF. DNA for the CDR3: TGTGCCAGCAGCTTAGCTAATGGCGGGGGAGATGAGCAGTTCTTC.

This clone has only one observation. CDR3 residues: CASRRDGTSEAFF. The CDR3 region has the DNA TGTGCCAGCAGACGAGATGGGACTTCTGAAGCTTTCTTT. The chain employs TRBV6-5 and TRBJ1-1; a weak D match, TRBD1 (5 bases). V was trimmed by 6 bases and J by 6 bases, leaving 14 bases between them. The germline gives CDR1 MNHEY, CDR2 SVGAGI. The CDR3 covers 13 residues.

This clone was counted a few times. The chain recombines TRBV5-6 with TRBJ1-5, with D perhaps TRBD1 (6 bases). V was pared by 4 bases and J by 0 bases, with 11 bases between. Germline V gene data show CDR1 as SGHDT and CDR2 as YYEEEE. The CDR3 is 15 residues long. The CDR3 DNA reads TGTGCCAGCAGCCGAAGGGGGATTAGCAATCAGCCCCAGCATTTT. It is translated as CASSRRGISNQPQHF.

The genes are TRBV20-1 and TRBJ2-3; D perhaps matches TRBD2 (6 bases). This CDR3 has 15 residues. The V and J ends lost 3 bases and 0 bases respectively, with 13 bases between them. Germline lookup yields CDR1 DFQATT and CDR2 SNEGSKA (reference sequence). The CDR3 spells CSASRLAQSTDTQYF. CDR3 DNA sequence: TGCAGTGCTAGTCGGCTAGCGCAAAGCACAGATACGCAGTATTTT.

This clone has just a few counts. Other DNA sequences within the sample encode an identical CDR3. The CDR3, as DNA: TGCGCCAGCAGCCAAGACCCATTGAACACTGAAGCTTTCTTT. Translated: CASSQDPLNTEAFF. J is TRBJ1-1 and V is TRBV4-3; D is unresolved. The CDR3 runs to 14 residues. CDR1 and CDR2 (germline): LGHNA, YSLEER. Trimming pared 0 bases from V and 0 bases from J, leaving 5 bases between.

This chain links TRBV5-6 with TRBJ1-2; 9 bases are a match to TRBD1. Trimming at V came to 3 bases and at J to 1 base, leaving 10 bases not matched to a gene. Germline V gives CDR1 SGHDT, CDR2 YYEEEE. This CDR3 has 17 residues. The CDR3 DNA reads TGTGCCAGCAGCTCAAATTCACAGGGGGCACTTAACTATGGCTACACCTTC. It encodes CASSSNSQGALNYGYTF.

V usage is TRBV10-3 and J usage is TRBJ1-1; a weak D match, TRBD1 (5 bases). This CDR3 spans 17 amino acids. Germline V gene sequence: CDR1 ENHRY, CDR2 SYGVKD. The V end was cut by 2 bases, the J end by 3 bases, with 19 bases between. This CDR3 reads CAISEGPGRVGYTEAFF. CDR3 nucleotides: TGTGCCATCAGTGAGGGGCCTGGCAGGGTGGGGTACACTGAAGCTTTCTTT.

The gene calls are TRBV9 and TRBJ2-2; 7 nucleotides align to TRBD1. The CDR3 extends over 16 amino acids. CDR1 SGDLS and CDR2 YYNGEE come from the germline V gene. The V gene end was trimmed by 0 bases and the J gene end by 1 base; junction bases not matched to a gene: 3. Here the CDR3 DNA reads TGTGCCAGCAGCGTAGCACAGGGGCGGAACACCGGGGAGCTGTTTTTT. Amino acids: CASSVAQGRNTGELFF.

V gene TRBV7-2 combines with J gene TRBJ2-3; D unclear. The CDR3 spans 14 residues. With 5 bases removed from V and 1 base from J, the gap between germline ends came to 10 bases. Germline CDR1 is SGHTA and CDR2 is FQGNSA. The CDR3 reads CASSRRSGTDTQYF. The CDR3 DNA follows: TGTGCCAGCAGCCGCCGGAGCGGCACAGATACGCAGTATTTT.

The J gene is TRBJ1-5, the V gene TRBV6-1; D is unclear. Trimming shortened V by 3 bases and J by 0 bases, and 6 bases separated the two germline ends. CDR1 is MNHNS, CDR2 SASEGT, per germline. The CDR3 totals 14 residues. The CDR3 loop is CASSDRNSNQPQHF. CDR3 DNA sequence: TGTGCCAGCAGTGACAGAAATAGCAATCAGCCCCAGCATTTT.

This clone was observed once. This sequence joins TRBV2 and TRBJ1-1; the match to TRBD1 covers 7 bases. Per germline, CDR1 SNHLY and CDR2 FYNNEI. Losses at the gene ends were 7 bases for V and 8 bases for J; bases not matched to a gene: 7. The CDR3 sequence is 12 residues long. The CDR3 DNA sequence: TGTGCCAGCACCAAGACAGGGAACGAAGCTTTCTTT. Translation: CASTKTGNEAFF.

The chain recombines TRBV5-1 with TRBJ2-6; TRBD1 is a possible D gene (6 bases). Trimming stripped 4 bases from V and 0 bases from J, with 14 bases between. The CDR3 spans 17 residues. Germline CDR1 SGHRS, CDR2 YFSETQ. CDR3 sequence reads: CASSQGHTSSGANVLTF. Here the CDR3 DNA reads TGCGCCAGCAGCCAGGGACATACGAGCTCTGGGGCCAACGTCCTGACTTTC.

This clone was found a few times. The chain couples TRBV6-5 to TRBJ1-1; maybe TRBD1 (6 bases). The CDR3 extends over 14 amino acids. Germline lookup yields CDR1 MNHEY and CDR2 SVGAGI. Trimming left V 2 bases short and J 1 base short, with 8 bases between. The CDR3 spells CASSYRDKNTEAFF. The CDR3 nucleotides are TGTGCCAGCAGTTACAGGGACAAGAACACTGAAGCTTTCTTT.

This clone was seen once. The gene calls are TRBV27 and TRBJ2-1; 7 positions match TRBD1. Per the germline V gene, CDR1 is MNHEY and CDR2 is SMNVEV (reference sequence). J gave up 6 bases and V 7 bases, and 12 bases lay outside the gene matches. The CDR3 loop spans 15 amino acids. CDR3 loop: CASTLTGRGFNEQFF. The CDR3, as DNA: TGTGCCAGCACCCTGACAGGGCGAGGCTTCAATGAGCAGTTCTTC.

This chain connects TRBV6-5 to TRBJ2-7; 8 bases align to TRBD2. J lost 1 base, V lost 6 bases, and 5 bases had no gene match. The CDR3 is 14 residues long. Germline V gives CDR1 MNHEY, CDR2 SVGAGI. DNA for the CDR3: TGTGCCAGCAGGCCGGGAGGGTTTTCCTACGAGCAGTACTTC. This encodes CASRPGGFSYEQYF.

Only one count was recorded for this clone. CDR3 sequence reads: CASSLGRGTKEAFF. The CDR3 region has the DNA TGTGCCAGCAGCTTAGGCCGTGGCACCAAGGAAGCTTTCTTT. The chain couples TRBV13 to TRBJ1-1; D unclear. The germline V and J ends were trimmed by 0 bases and 8 bases, with 13 bases remaining between them. The V gene's germline CDR1 is PRHDT and CDR2 FYEKMQ (reference sequence). The CDR3 has 14 residues.

V and J are TRBV5-1 and TRBJ1-1; 7 bases match TRBD1. CDR1 and CDR2 (germline): SGHRS, YFSETQ. The CDR3 totals 11 residues. The V and J ends lost 4 bases and 7 bases, in that order; junction bases with no gene match: 1. CDR3 protein: CASSRDSEAFF. In DNA form, the CDR3 reads TGCGCCAGCAGCAGGGACAGTGAAGCTTTCTTT.

The genes are TRBV10-3 and TRBJ1-1; 9 nucleotides agree with TRBD1. CDR3 length equals 15 residues. Germline V gene data show CDR1 as ENHRY and CDR2 as SYGVKD. Unmatched junction bases numbered 11, after V lost 9 bases and J lost 3 bases. The CDR3 loop is CAMASWGQGDTEAFF. For the CDR3, the DNA is TGTGCCATGGCGAGTTGGGGACAGGGCGACACTGAAGCTTTCTTT.

The rearrangement joins TRBV9 to TRBJ1-1; 10 nucleotides match TRBD1. Looked up from germline, CDR1 is SGDLS and CDR2 is YYNGEE. With 3 bases clipped from V and 0 bases from J, the junction kept 2 bases outside the gene matches. The CDR3 has 15 amino acids. CDR3 region: CASSETGGVNTEAFF. CDR3 in DNA: TGTGCCAGCAGCGAGACAGGGGGCGTGAACACTGAAGCTTTCTTT. Based on the CDR3 plus reference TRBV9 and TRBJ1-1, the full variable domain is DSGVTQTPKHLITATGQRVTLRCSPRSGDLSVYWYQQSLDQGLQFLIQYYNGEERAKGNILERFSAQQFPDLHSELNLSSLELGDSALYFCASSETGGVNTEAFFGQGTRLTVV.

The V call is TRBV5-1, the J call TRBJ1-1; D is unclear. Germline V gives CDR1 SGHRS, CDR2 YFSETQ. V was cut by 4 bases and J by 5 bases, with 12 bases left in between. This CDR3 has 13 residues. The DNA for the CDR3 is TGCGCCAGCAGCCCGGCCGGGGATACTGAAGCTTTCTTT. It codes for CASSPAGDTEAFF.

CDR3 nucleotide sequence: TGCGCCAGCAGCCCGTCGCGGGGGGCGCGGGAAAAACTGTTTTTT. It encodes CASSPSRGAREKLFF. The V gene is TRBV4-1, the J gene TRBJ1-4, with D possibly being TRBD1 (6 bases). This CDR3 region has 15 residues. In germline, CDR1 is MGHRA, CDR2 YSYEKL. Trimming took 4 bases from V and 8 from J, leaving 17 bases between them.

This clone occurred a few times. The chain recombines TRBV6-5 with TRBJ1-3; TRBD1 is a possible D gene (6 bases). The V end lost 4 bases, the J end lost 0 bases, and 7 bases lay between the germline ends. CDR1 is MNHEY, CDR2 SVGAGI, per germline. The CDR3 is 14 amino acids. In nucleotides, the CDR3 is TGTGCCAGCAGTTCGGACAGCTCTGGAAACACCATATATTTT. Translating it yields CASSSDSSGNTIYF.